Here is one T cell receptor (beta chain) with its context. The data stem from a study of blood T cell repertoires in COVID-19. This CDR3 comprises 14 residues. V trimming: 7 bases; J trimming: 4 bases; junction bases outside the gene matches: 1. Per germline, CDR1 LNHDA and CDR2 SQIVND (reference sequence). TCRdb keeps only in-frame clones here, not all; method: immunoSEQ multiplex PCR. The sample carries 200,000 to 300,000 clones, 88% recorded once. The sample was PBMCs or T cells enriched from blood (not recorded which). The TCR was taken from a woman aged 40 to 50 who had been exposed to COVID-19. This chain connects TRBV19 to TRBJ2-2, with TRBD2 matching over 12 bases. In DNA, the CDR3 is TGTGCCAGTATGGGACTAGCGGGCACCGGGGAGCTGTTTTTT. It specifies CASMGLAGTGELFF.